A selection of T cell receptor beta chains follows, all from one sample in a study of cytomegalovirus exposure and HLA in healthy donors. Sequencing used immunoSEQ multiplex PCR; TCRdb keeps in-frame clones, though not all of them. The listing contains approximately 130,000 clones. The specimen was PBMCs. These receptors all stem from a woman in her sixties or seventies in good health and CMV-seronegative. CDR3s include the opening cysteine and the closing phenylalanine or tryptophan. A D gene is named only where the DNA matches it firmly.

V gene	D gene	J gene	CDR3 protein	CDR3 DNA
TRBV6-1	.	TRBJ2-1	CASSDTTHNEQFF	TGTGCCAGCAGTGACACTACCCACAATGAGCAGTTCTTC
TRBV4-2	TRBD2	TRBJ2-1	CASSTRLAGSYNEQFF	TGTGCCAGCAGCACACGACTAGCGGGTAGCTACAATGAGCAGTTCTTC
TRBV6-1	TRBD2	TRBJ2-7	CASSEAVRRGGYEQYF	TGTGCCAGCAGTGAAGCCGTACGGCGGGGGGGCTACGAGCAGTACTTC
TRBV7-9	TRBD1	TRBJ2-7	CASSPRDRSSEQYF	TGTGCCAGCAGCCCCCGGGACAGATCATCCGAGCAGTACTTC
TRBV18	.	TRBJ1-3	CASSQNTIYF	TGTGCCAGCTCCCAGAACACCATATATTTT
TRBV10-1	.	TRBJ1-4	CASGPTNEKLFF	TGCGCCAGCGGGCCAACTAATGAAAAACTGTTTTTT
TRBV28	TRBD1	TRBJ1-5	CASSLPQTGASNQPQHF	TGTGCCAGCAGTTTACCCCAAACAGGGGCTAGCAATCAGCCCCAGCATTTT
TRBV5-5	.	TRBJ1-2	CASSLAPGLTAYGYTF	TGTGCCAGCAGCTTGGCACCGGGACTCACAGCCTATGGCTACACCTTC
TRBV5-1	.	TRBJ1-1	CASSLLVQVGTEAFF	TGCGCCAGCAGCTTGTTGGTGCAGGTGGGTACTGAAGCTTTCTTT
TRBV5-6	TRBD1	TRBJ1-6	CASSPQTGASPLHF	TGTGCCAGCAGCCCTCAAACAGGGGCCTCACCCCTCCACTTT
TRBV7-9	.	TRBJ2-1	CASSPPETAYRSYNEQFF	TGTGCCAGCAGCCCCCCCGAGACAGCCTACCGCTCCTACAATGAGCAGTTCTTC
TRBV4-1	.	TRBJ1-1	CASTGVGQNTEAFF	TGCGCCAGCACAGGGGTCGGTCAGAACACTGAAGCTTTCTTT
TRBV18	.	TRBJ2-5	CASSPPAGHQETQYF	TGTGCCAGCTCACCACCGGCGGGGCACCAAGAGACCCAGTACTTC
TRBV5-1	TRBD2	TRBJ2-3	CASSSSAGASLDTQYF	TGCGCCAGCAGCTCATCAGCGGGGGCCTCATTGGATACGCAGTATTTT
TRBV7-3	TRBD1	TRBJ2-1	CASSLEGTGSYNEQFF	TGTGCCAGCAGCCTAGAAGGGACAGGCTCCTACAATGAGCAGTTCTTC
TRBV7-8	.	TRBJ1-2	CASSFARTAPYGYTF	TGTGCCAGCAGCTTCGCACGGACAGCACCCTATGGCTACACCTTC
TRBV28	TRBD2	TRBJ2-7	CASALPGLAGEQYF	TGTGCCAGCGCCCTTCCGGGACTAGCGGGCGAGCAGTACTTC
TRBV5-1	.	TRBJ1-1	CASSLQAYTEAFF	TGCGCCAGCAGCTTACAGGCTTACACTGAAGCTTTCTTT
TRBV7-9	.	TRBJ2-1	CASRTGNEQFF	TGTGCCAGCAGGACGGGGAATGAGCAGTTCTTC
TRBV6-5	.	TRBJ2-1	CASSMAATPHQFF	TGTGCCAGCAGCATGGCCGCAACCCCCCACCAGTTCTTC
TRBV19	TRBD2	TRBJ2-2	CASSTLGLAGANTGELFF	TGTGCCAGTAGTACCCTGGGACTAGCGGGAGCTAACACCGGGGAGCTGTTTTTT
TRBV28	.	TRBJ2-1	CAISGNEQFF	TGTGCCATCTCGGGCAATGAGCAGTTCTTC
TRBV19	.	TRBJ2-1	CASSNSLYNEQFF	TGTGCCAGTAGTAATTCCCTGTACAATGAGCAGTTCTTC
TRBV19	.	TRBJ2-3	CASTEGRSTDTQYF	TGTGCCAGTACCGAGGGAAGGAGCACAGATACGCAGTATTTT
TRBV5-1	.	TRBJ1-5	CASSFPGERGQPQHF	TGCGCCAGCAGCTTTCCAGGGGAAAGGGGTCAGCCCCAGCATTTT
TRBV30	.	TRBJ1-1	CAWSVLLKAFF	TGTGCCTGGAGTGTACTCCTTAAAGCTTTCTTT
TRBV9	.	TRBJ1-4	CASSVPETANEKLFF	TGTGCCAGCAGCGTCCCCGAGACAGCGAATGAAAAACTGTTTTTT
TRBV7-9	.	TRBJ2-3	CASSLDMGPDTQYF	TGTGCCAGCAGCTTAGATATGGGGCCAGATACGCAGTATTTT
TRBV5-6	.	TRBJ1-2	CASSFLGAGSNYGYTF	TGTGCCAGCAGCTTTTTAGGGGCTGGGTCTAACTATGGCTACACCTTC
TRBV5-1	TRBD1	TRBJ1-4	CASSLGTGEKLFF	TGCGCCAGCAGCTTGGGGACAGGCGAAAAACTGTTTTTT
TRBV5-1	.	TRBJ1-5	CASSLEAGANQPQHF	TGCGCCAGCAGCTTGGAGGCAGGGGCTAATCAGCCCCAGCATTTT
TRBV7-9	TRBD1	TRBJ1-4	CASSRGQAGEKLFF	TGTGCCAGCAGCCGAGGACAGGCGGGCGAAAAACTGTTTTTT
TRBV6-1	.	TRBJ2-7	CASSDLAGSYEQYF	TGTGCCAGCAGTGATTTGGCGGGCTCCTACGAGCAGTACTTC